The 18 T cell receptor beta chains given below trace back to one sample, sequenced in a study of T cells after yellow fever vaccination. In TCRdb, the 5' RACE reads were re-called with MiXCR into one record per CDR3 protein. Of 310,000 or so distinct CDR3 sequences listed, around 4% are singletons. This specimen consisted of PBMCs, obtained on the day of the yellow fever booster vaccination. Receptors originate from a man aged 18-30 years who received the YFV17D yellow fever vaccine.

This clonotype has at least ten counts. The chain has TRBV5-1 and TRBJ2-5, with D maybe TRBD2 (6 bases). V was trimmed by 3 bases and J by 2 bases, leaving 14 bases between them. The CDR3 covers 15 residues. Per the germline V gene, CDR1 is SGHRS and CDR2 is YFSETQ. For the CDR3, the DNA is TGCGCCAGCAGCTCGACGGGGGAACCTCAAGAGACCCAGTACTTC. The encoded protein is CASSSTGEPQETQYF.

This clonotype was recorded many times. J is TRBJ2-1 and V is TRBV7-2; D is unresolved. Trimming took off 3 bases at V and 5 bases at J, with 8 bases between the two ends. This CDR3 has 13 amino acids. CDR1 is SGHTA and CDR2 is FQGNSA in the germline V gene. Written as DNA, the CDR3 is TGTGCCAGCAGCTTCGGTCCAGACAATGAGCAGTTCTTC. Amino acid sequence: CASSFGPDNEQFF.

The gene calls are TRBV7-2 and TRBJ1-6; TRBD1 aligns across 8 bases. CDR1 is SGHTA, CDR2 FQGNSA, per germline. V was clipped by 5 bases and J by 8 bases; unmatched bases: 8. The CDR3 spans 15 residues. In nucleotides, the CDR3 is TGTGCCAGCAGCCTCGGGGACAGGCGGGATTCACCCCTCCACTTT. Amino acids: CASSLGDRRDSPLHF. Full variable domain (missing parts from reference TRBV7-2 and TRBJ1-6): GAGVSQSPSNKVTEKGKDVELRCDPISGHTALYWYRQSLGQGLEFLIYFQGNSAPDKSGLPSDRFSAERTGGSVSTLTIQRTQQEDSAVYLCASSLGDRRDSPLHFGNGTRLTVT.

This clonotype was seen many times. The chain has TRBV5-4 and TRBJ2-5; D unclear. Trimming stripped 9 bases from V and 5 bases from J, with 17 bases between. From germline, CDR1 is SGHNT and CDR2 YYREEE (reference sequence). This CDR3 comprises 13 residues. The chain's CDR3 is CATKTGSWETQYF. The CDR3 region has the DNA TGTGCCACCAAAACCGGGTCGTGGGAGACCCAGTACTTC.

This clonotype was counted at least ten times. This chain links TRBV9 with TRBJ2-1, with 7 bases matching TRBD1. V shed 4 bases, J shed 13 bases, and the junction held 5 bases outside the gene matches. CDR1 and CDR2 from the germline V gene are SGDLS and YYNGEE. CDR3 length: 11 residues. CDR3: CASSRRDRQFF. The CDR3 DNA is TGTGCCAGCAGCCGCCGGGACAGACAGTTCTTC.

This clonotype was seen at least ten times. The chain joins TRBV21-1 to TRBJ1-3; TRBD1 reflects the table's D call only, with no check against the DNA. TRBV21-1 is assigned pseudogene status. The CDR3 runs 16 residues. This chain's CDR3 is CASSLPTGLSGNTIYF. CDR3 nucleotides: TGTGCCAGCAGCCTACCAACAGGACTCTCTGGAAACACCATATATTTT.

This clonotype was recorded many times. CDR3 loop: CASSSGQSGANVLTF. The CDR3 region has the DNA TGTGCCAGCAGCTCGGGACAGTCTGGGGCCAACGTCCTGACTTTC. The rearrangement joins TRBV11-2 to TRBJ2-6, with 7 bases fitting TRBD1. CDR3 length equals 15 residues. Germline trimming cut 4 bases from V and 1 base from J; bases unmatched to any gene: 1. In germline, CDR1 is SGHAT, CDR2 FQNNGV.

This rearrangement joins TRBV7-9 to TRBJ2-3; 9 positions agree with TRBD1. The germline gives CDR1 SEHNR, CDR2 FQNEAQ (reference sequence). The CDR3 is 16 residues long. V gave up 5 bases and J gave up 2 bases; unmatched junction bases: 8. The CDR3 sequence is CASSAATGGHTDTQYF. In nucleotides, the CDR3 is TGTGCCAGCAGCGCCGCGACAGGGGGTCACACAGATACGCAGTATTTT.

V and J are TRBV20-1 and TRBJ1-5, with 8 nucleotides matching TRBD1. The CDR3 is made up of 12 amino acids. Germline V gene data show CDR1 as DFQATT and CDR2 as SNEGSKA (reference sequence). The V and J ends lost 8 bases and 5 bases, in that order; junction bases with no gene match: 5. The CDR3 DNA reads as TGCAGTACAGGGGGTTTATATCAGCCCCAGCATTTT. It yields the protein CSTGGLYQPQHF.

This clonotype was recorded many times. The V gene is TRBV19, the J gene TRBJ1-1, with 8 bases aligning to TRBD1. The ends lost 6 bases at V and 0 bases at J; junction bases unmatched: 6. The CDR3 extends over 15 amino acids. Germline V gene data show CDR1 as LNHDA and CDR2 as SQIVND (reference sequence). The CDR3 bases are TGTGCCAGTAGCCTGACAGGGGCCATGAACACTGAAGCTTTCTTT. Translating gives CASSLTGAMNTEAFF.

This clonotype was seen ten or more times. The chain carries TRBV18 and TRBJ1-3; TRBD1 might be the D (5 bases). Deletions cut 6 bases from V and 3 bases from J, with 9 bases between. The CDR3 has 13 residues. Germline CDR1 and CDR2: KGHSH and LQKENI. The CDR3 DNA reads TGTGCCAGCTCCAACGACAGTGGAAACACCATATATTTT. This codes for CASSNDSGNTIYF.

This clonotype was picked up many times. This rearrangement joins TRBV7-3 to TRBJ2-5; D call uncertain. This CDR3 has 18 residues. CDR1 is SGHTA and CDR2 is FQGTGA in the germline V gene. Trimming removed 0 bases from V and 2 bases from J, with 19 bases in between. Written as DNA, the CDR3 is TGTGCCAGCAGCTTAACGCCGCCGGCAGAGAGTGGGCAAGAGACCCAGTACTTC. Its translation is CASSLTPPAESGQETQYF.

This clonotype was seen many times. The chain recombines TRBV7-6 with TRBJ2-3; 9 bases fit TRBD2. The germline gives CDR1 SGHVS, CDR2 FNYEAQ. The length of the CDR3 is 16 residues. The V segment lost 3 bases and the J segment 0 bases; nucleotides outside the gene matches: 4. The CDR3 sequence is CASSFQSGGSTDTQYF. CDR3 nucleotides: TGTGCCAGCAGCTTCCAAAGCGGGGGGAGCACAGATACGCAGTATTTT.

This clonotype was observed a handful of times. This chain connects TRBV7-2 to TRBJ1-5; TRBD1 might be the D (6 bases). The CDR3 is 13 amino acids. V shed 5 bases and J shed 6 bases, with 11 bases lying between them. Germline lookup yields CDR1 SGHTA and CDR2 FQGNSA. This CDR3 reads CASSKGGGQPQHF. In DNA form, the CDR3 reads TGTGCCAGCAGCAAGGGGGGAGGTCAGCCCCAGCATTTT.

In its sample, this clonotype was seen many times. The chain couples TRBV7-2 to TRBJ2-5; D assignment may be TRBD1 or TRBD2 (5 bases each). Trimming removed 5 bases from V and 5 bases from J, with 15 bases in between. Germline values: CDR1 SGHTA, CDR2 FQGNSA. The length of the CDR3 is 14 residues. CDR3 sequence reads: CASSPPGRMETQYF. CDR3 DNA sequence: TGTGCCAGCAGCCCTCCGGGACGGATGGAGACCCAGTACTTC. Full variable domain (remainder filled in from reference TRBV7-2 and TRBJ2-5): GAGVSQSPSNKVTEKGKDVELRCDPISGHTALYWYRQSLGQGLEFLIYFQGNSAPDKSGLPSDRFSAERTGGSVSTLTIQRTQQEDSAVYLCASSPPGRMETQYFGPGTRLLVL.

The chain uses TRBV20-1 and TRBJ1-5; maybe TRBD1 (6 bases). V lost 1 base, J lost 3 bases, and 16 bases lay in between. The CDR3 is 16 amino acids. Germline V gene sequence: CDR1 DFQATT, CDR2 SNEGSKA (reference sequence). In DNA form, the CDR3 reads TGCAGTGCTAGAGCTGCAGGGGCAGCGGTCAATCAGCCCCAGCATTTT. Translation gives CSARAAGAAVNQPQHF.

The chain combines TRBV19 with TRBJ2-1; no definite D call. Germline values: CDR1 LNHDA, CDR2 SQIVND (reference sequence). Trimming removed 5 bases from V and 1 base from J, with 9 bases in between. The CDR3 is 14 residues long. In DNA form, the CDR3 reads TGTGCCAGTAGTCGCAGAGGTTCCTACAATGAGCAGTTCTTC. It codes for CASSRRGSYNEQFF.

This chain links TRBV7-7 with TRBJ2-2; D is perhaps TRBD2 (5 bases). The germline gives CDR1 SSHAT, CDR2 FNYEAQ (reference sequence). The CDR3 has 14 amino acids. V lost 1 base to trimming and J lost 4 bases, with 7 bases between them. CDR3 in amino acids: CASSLEAATGELFF. The CDR3 region has the DNA TGTGCCAGCAGCTTAGAAGCGGCCACCGGGGAGCTGTTTTTT.